This T cell receptor beta chain is from a study of Graves' ophthalmopathy and Graves' hyperthyroidism. Study results and limitations: The majority of expanded thyroid clonotypes above 0.001 frequency also occurred in blood.

Beta-chain TCR CDR3 regions were amplified from RNA transcripts. An initial RT-PCR round employing HTBI primers preceded a second-round multiplex PCR. MiXCR was run by TCRdb on the multiplex PCR reads, yielding one entry per CDR3 protein. There are 1 million to 1.3 million distinct CDR3 sequences in the sample; around a third occur only once, and over 8.5% lies in the top ten. This clonotype was observed many times. Antigen unknown. Germline loops: CDR1 MNHNS, CDR2 SASEGT. V shed 8 bases and J 8 bases; nucleotides not matched to a gene: 11. The CDR3 has 14 residues. Enrolled hyperthyroidism patients had a new diagnosis, a duration under 2 months, and an age of 18 to 65. Exclusion covered patients with other autoimmune diseases or uncontrolled infections (as well as pregnancy or lactation).

The rearrangement uses TRBV6-1 and TRBJ1-2, with TRBD1 identical over 10 bases. Sequenced material: peripheral blood or thyroid tissue (not recorded which). This TCR was sampled from an adult man with Graves' hyperthyroidism. As DNA, the CDR3 is TGTGCCAGCGTCCGGGACAGGGGCCTATACGGCTACACCTTC. It translates to CASVRDRGLYGYTF.